Each of the 19 T cell receptor beta chains below was sequenced from the same sample in a study of long-term antiretroviral therapy in people with HIV. The libraries were made with immunoSEQ v3.0 at survey level. Method: immunoSEQ multiplex PCR; TCRdb's copy keeps in-frame clones and lacks some. There are roughly 30,000 clones in the sample; roughly 84% occur only once, and less than 9.5% lies in the top ten. Sequenced material: unsorted PBMCs, taken 4.8 to 5 years after starting antiretroviral therapy. The receptors stem from a man in his forties or fifties with HIV.

This clone was observed once. The chain employs TRBV7-9 and TRBJ1-1, with 7 bases fitting TRBD1. CDR1 is SEHNR, CDR2 FQNEAQ, per germline (reference sequence). The CDR3 covers 15 residues. The V segment lost 6 bases and the J segment 3 bases; nucleotides outside the gene matches: 10. As DNA, the CDR3 is TGTGCCAGCAGTCAGTCCGGGACAGAGTACACTGAAGCTTTCTTT. It specifies CASSQSGTEYTEAFF.

The V call is TRBV2, the J call TRBJ1-2, with no clear D. Trimming left V 7 bases short and J 4 bases short, with 13 bases between. Per the germline V gene, CDR1 is SNHLY and CDR2 is FYNNEI. This CDR3 has 13 amino acids. The CDR3 region has the DNA TGTGCCAGCAACGGACGGGAGCTCTATGGCTACACCTTC. This translates into CASNGRELYGYTF.

This clone has only one observation. The genes are TRBV6-6 and TRBJ2-7; D perhaps matches TRBD2 (5 bases). The V end lost 2 bases, the J end lost 1 base, and 9 bases lay between the germline ends. The CDR3 is made up of 14 amino acids. Germline CDR1 reads MNHNY; CDR2 reads SVGAGI (reference sequence). CDR3 residues: CASSYEGGSYEQYF. CDR3 sequence (DNA): TGTGCCAGCAGTTACGAGGGCGGATCCTACGAGCAGTACTTC.

This rearrangement joins TRBV9 to TRBJ2-3; D gene unclear. Germline values: CDR1 SGDLS, CDR2 YYNGEE. The CDR3 spans 15 residues. V lost 6 bases to trimming and J lost 2 bases, with 16 bases between them. CDR3 sequence reads: CASTPLADPTDTQYF. CDR3 DNA: TGTGCCAGCACACCCCTGGCGGATCCCACAGATACGCAGTATTTT.

The gene calls are TRBV4-3 and TRBJ2-3; 12 nucleotides agree with TRBD2. CDR3 length: 18 amino acids. V lost 4 bases and J lost 2; bases outside the gene matches: 10. Germline V gene data show CDR1 as LGHNA and CDR2 as YSLEER. The CDR3 bases are TGCGCCAGCAGCCCCCTTGGACTAGCGGGAAGCCTCACAGATACGCAGTATTTT. This codes for CASSPLGLAGSLTDTQYF.

The chain recombines TRBV19 with TRBJ2-6; TRBD1 matches at 7 bases. Germline CDR1 LNHDA, CDR2 SQIVND (reference sequence). V lost 7 bases to trimming and J lost 3 bases; unmatched junction nucleotides: 12. This CDR3 has 17 amino acids. The CDR3 bases are TGTGCCAGTACCCTAGGCAAGGGGGCGAATGGGGCCAACGTCCTGACTTTC. Protein product: CASTLGKGANGANVLTF.

V and J are TRBV30 and TRBJ2-7; D possibly uses TRBD1 or TRBD2 (5 bases each). This CDR3 has 13 amino acids. Trimming took off 5 bases at V and 6 bases at J, with 17 bases between the two ends. Germline-derived CDR1 and CDR2 are GTSNPN and SVGIG (reference sequence). DNA of the CDR3: TGTGCCTGGTGTAAGGGGACCGTGGCCGAGCAGTACTTC. This gives the protein CAWCKGTVAEQYF.

This chain connects TRBV7-3 to TRBJ2-1; 9 positions match TRBD2. Trimming cost V 5 bases and J 1 base; bases outside gene matches: 3. The CDR3 spans 15 residues. Germline V lookup: CDR1 SGHTA, CDR2 FQGTGA. The CDR3, as DNA: TGTGCCAGCAGCATTAGCGGGAGTTCCTACAATGAGCAGTTCTTC. Protein: CASSISGSSYNEQFF.

The chain carries TRBV7-2 and TRBJ2-3; D gene uncertain. The length of the CDR3 is 14 residues. Germline CDR1 and CDR2: SGHTA and FQGNSA. Deletions cut 5 bases from V and 2 bases from J, with 11 bases between. For the CDR3, the DNA is TGTGCCAGCAGCACCGGACCTCACACAGATACGCAGTATTTT. Residues: CASSTGPHTDTQYF.

This sequence joins TRBV7-2 and TRBJ2-3; 8 nucleotides line up with TRBD2. The germline V gene encodes CDR1 SGHTA and CDR2 FQGNSA. Trimming took 5 bases from V and 10 from J; bases not matched to a gene: 11. The CDR3 has 14 amino acids. The CDR3 DNA is TGTGCCAGCAGCACGGGACTAGTCGCGGGTGCGCAGTATTTT. This codes for CASSTGLVAGAQYF.

This chain connects TRBV7-2 to TRBJ1-2, with TRBD1 matching over 9 bases. V shed 6 bases, J shed 5 bases, and the junction held 4 bases outside the gene matches. This CDR3 spans 13 amino acids. Germline assignment: CDR1 SGHTA and CDR2 FQGNSA. The CDR3 loop reads CASRLQGAYGYTF. CDR3 DNA sequence: TGTGCCAGCAGATTACAGGGGGCGTATGGCTACACCTTC.

The V and J genes are TRBV6-1 and TRBJ2-3, with 11 bases identical to TRBD2. V gave up 2 bases and J gave up 0 bases; unmatched junction bases: 4. Germline loops: CDR1 MNHNS, CDR2 SASEGT. This CDR3 comprises 17 residues. The CDR3 region has the DNA TGTGCCAGCAGTGAAAGGGTAGCGGGAGGGAGCACAGATACGCAGTATTTT. Translating gives CASSERVAGGSTDTQYF.

In its sample, this clone was seen a few times. The chain employs TRBV20-1 and TRBJ1-6, with D possibly matching TRBD1 (5 bases). The CDR3 is 11 amino acids. Per the germline V gene, CDR1 is DFQATT and CDR2 is SNEGSKA (reference sequence). The CDR3 spells CRSGRNSPLHF. Written as DNA, the CDR3 is TGCAGGTCAGGGAGGAATTCACCCCTCCACTTT.

The gene calls are TRBV9 and TRBJ2-7, with 10 bases that match TRBD2. Germline V gene data show CDR1 as SGDLS and CDR2 as YYNGEE. Germline trimming cut 0 bases from V and 2 bases from J; bases unmatched to any gene: 2. The CDR3 has 15 residues. In DNA, the CDR3 is TGTGCCAGCAGCGTAGACACTAGCGGGACCTACGAGCAGTACTTC. It specifies CASSVDTSGTYEQYF.

This clone was detected a few times. The chain is built from TRBV27 and TRBJ2-1, with 7 bases lining up with TRBD2. CDR3 length: 13 amino acids. The J segment lost 5 bases and the V segment lost 8 bases, leaving 6 bases of the junction unmatched. From germline, CDR1 is MNHEY and CDR2 SMNVEV (reference sequence). The DNA of the CDR3 is TGTGCCAGCGGTAAAGCGGGAAACAATGAGCAGTTCTTC. Encoded protein: CASGKAGNNEQFF.

The chain couples TRBV28 to TRBJ1-5; no firm D call. The length of the CDR3 is 15 residues. Germline CDR1 is MDHEN and CDR2 is SYDVKM. Trimming removed 6 bases at V and 0 bases at J, with 12 bases between. The DNA for the CDR3 is TGTGCCAGCAGCCGGAGACCGGATAGCAATCAGCCCCAGCATTTT. This gives the protein CASSRRPDSNQPQHF.

The chain uses TRBV19 and TRBJ1-5; possible D gene TRBD1, 5 bases. The CDR3 length is 16 residues. The germline V and J ends were trimmed by 9 bases and 1 base, with 19 bases remaining between them. Germline CDR1 is LNHDA and CDR2 is SQIVND (reference sequence). The CDR3 protein is CASTALGTRSNQPQHF. The CDR3 DNA sequence: TGTGCCAGCACCGCCCTCGGGACGAGGAGCAATCAGCCCCAGCATTTT.

V usage is TRBV19 and J usage is TRBJ1-1; D is unclear. The V end was cut by 5 bases, the J end by 3 bases, with 7 bases between. The CDR3 extends over 12 amino acids. The germline gives CDR1 LNHDA, CDR2 SQIVND (reference sequence). DNA for the CDR3: TGTGCCAGTAGTTCCCGGGACACTGAAGCTTTCTTT. Its protein product is CASSSRDTEAFF.

This clone was counted between two and nine times. V gene TRBV15 combines with J gene TRBJ2-6, with TRBD1 identical over 7 bases. Germline V CDR1 and CDR2: LNHNV, YYDKDF (reference sequence). The V gene end was trimmed by 5 bases and the J gene end by 4 bases; junction bases not matched to a gene: 14. The CDR3 length is 18 residues. CDR3: CATSGRDSGPLGANVLTF. In nucleotides, the CDR3 is TGTGCCACCAGCGGACGGGACAGTGGTCCATTGGGGGCCAACGTCCTGACTTTC.